This T cell receptor beta chain stems from a study of blood T cell repertoires in COVID-19. Germline V gene lookup returns CDR1 LGHNA and CDR2 YNFKEQ. The CDR3 loop spans 16 amino acids. Trimming left V 0 bases short and J 2 bases short, with 11 bases between. Sequencing used immunoSEQ multiplex PCR; TCRdb keeps in-frame clones, though not all of them. The sample consists of around 130,000 clones, roughly 80% of them appearing once. Material for sequencing was peripheral blood. This clonotype was sampled from a woman aged 30 to 39 who had recovered from COVID-19. The J gene is TRBJ1-5, the V gene TRBV4-2; no reliable D call. CDR3 amino acids: CASSQDGRPRNQPQHF. CDR3 DNA: TGTGCCAGCAGCCAAGATGGCAGGCCCCGCAATCAGCCCCAGCATTTT.